The rows below give T cell receptor beta chains drawn from one sample of a study of T-cell reconstitution after alpha-beta-depleted transplantation in children. Using its own MiXCR run on the PCR reads, TCRdb lists one record per CDR3 protein. Of 200,000 to 250,000 distinct CDR3 sequences in the sample, more than 20% were seen once. The source material was PBMCs, sampled before TCRalphabeta/CD19-depleted stem cell transplant. These receptors were collected from a girl aged 2 to 9 with Fanconi anemia, due to receive a stem cell transplant. Both conserved end residues are part of each CDR3. The D gene is left open where the match is weak. Clone size is not always given. Where it is, it says once, few, many or a class for expanded clones.

D | J | size | V | CDR3 | DNA
. | TRBJ2-3 | many | TRBV29-1 | CSVRQGSRTDTQYF | TGCAGCGTTCGCCAGGGTAGCCGCACAGATACGCAGTATTTT
. | TRBJ2-1 | few | TRBV7-6 | CASSLAVAETYNEQFF | TGTGCCAGCAGCTTAGCGGTAGCGGAGACCTACAATGAGCAGTTCTTC
. | TRBJ2-3 | many | TRBV20-1 | CSARDQLALPDTQYF | TGCAGTGCTAGAGATCAACTAGCCCTCCCAGATACGCAGTATTTT
. | TRBJ2-7 | . | TRBV29-1 | CSVEGLSGTQSSYEQYF | TGCAGCGTTGAGGGCCTTTCGGGAACCCAAAGCTCCTACGAGCAGTACTTC
TRBD2 | TRBJ2-7 | few | TRBV29-1 | CSVEYGTSGSIGEQYF | TGCAGCGTTGAATACGGGACTAGCGGGAGCATCGGCGAGCAGTACTTC
TRBD2 | TRBJ2-7 | . | TRBV5-1 | CASSAVTSGDGEQYF | TGCGCCAGCAGCGCCGTGACTAGCGGGGATGGGGAGCAGTACTTC
. | TRBJ2-1 | many | TRBV29-1 | CSGTPQDDEQFF | TGCAGCGGGACACCCCAGGACGATGAGCAGTTCTTC
. | TRBJ2-7 | once | TRBV20-1 | CSARDQSGLYEQYF | TGCAGTGCTAGAGATCAAAGCGGTCTATACGAGCAGTACTTC
. | TRBJ1-2 | many | TRBV20-1 | CSASDAGYTF | TGCAGTGCTTCGGACGCTGGCTACACCTTC
TRBD2 | TRBJ2-3 | few | TRBV20-1 | CSARDARLAVPDTQYF | TGCAGTGCTAGAGATGCAAGACTAGCGGTTCCGGATACGCAGTATTTT
TRBD2 | TRBJ2-3 | . | TRBV13 | CASSPLPGSGGASADTQYF | TGTGCCAGCAGCCCACTTCCGGGAAGCGGGGGGGCGTCGGCAGATACGCAGTATTTT
TRBD2 | TRBJ2-1 | many | TRBV6-5 | CASSLPGTRWNEQFF | TGTGCCAGCAGTTTGCCCGGGACTAGGTGGAATGAGCAGTTCTTC
. | TRBJ1-5 | few | TRBV12-3/TRBV12-4 | CASSDPMAGPSNQPQHF | TGTGCCAGCAGTGATCCCATGGCGGGGCCGAGCAATCAGCCCCAGCATTTT
. | TRBJ2-1 | few | TRBV20-1 | CSARFSPLAFSYNEQFF | TGCAGTGCTAGATTCTCGCCCCTAGCTTTCTCCTACAATGAGCAGTTCTTC
. | TRBJ1-5 | many | TRBV6-5 | CASQISGGPQHF | TGTGCCAGTCAGATCAGTGGTGGGCCCCAGCATTTT
. | TRBJ2-2 | few | TRBV20-1 | CSARWHSNTGELFF | TGCAGTGCTCGTTGGCATTCGAACACCGGGGAGCTGTTTTTT
TRBD1 | TRBJ2-1 | few | TRBV29-1 | CSVAPGTGSGEQFF | TGCAGCGTGGCTCCCGGGACAGGATCGGGTGAGCAGTTCTTC
. | TRBJ2-1 | many | TRBV29-1 | CSVEGVRINEQFF | TGCAGCGTTGAAGGGGTGAGGATCAATGAGCAGTTCTTC